This T cell receptor (beta chain) was found in a study of early T cells in non-severe SARS-CoV-2 infection. Each CDR3 protein gets one entry after TCRdb re-called the 5' RACE reads with MiXCR. The table lists tens of thousands of distinct CDR3 sequences, 7% to 10% of them singletons, with approximately 4% in the top ten. This clonotype was seen repeatedly, ten times or more. The sequenced material came from whole blood. The clonotype was recovered from an adult who was a healthcare worker with PCR-confirmed SARS-CoV-2 infection or an uninfected control (not recorded which).

CDR3 region: CASSYLGNEQFF. The CDR3 bases are TGTGCCAGCAGCTACTTGGGAAATGAGCAGTTCTTC. V usage is TRBV9 and J usage is TRBJ2-1, with no clear D. Germline V gene sequence: CDR1 SGDLS, CDR2 YYNGEE. This CDR3 has 12 amino acids. V was trimmed by 4 bases and J by 7 bases, leaving 9 bases between them.